Shown below are 16 T cell receptor beta chains from a single sample sequenced in a study of T cells in Graves' hyperthyroidism and ophthalmopathy (dated by TCRdb to about 2019). To prepare the library, multiplex PCR was applied. Sequencing was carried out with an Illumina HiSeq 2000. The TCR beta CDR3 regions were amplified from RNA transcripts. The TCR CDR3 was subjected to a first round of RT-PCR using the HTBI primer set and the Qiagen OneStep RT-PCR kit. TCRdb took the public reads, trimmed them with fastp at Q25, ran MiXCR for clone calling and kept in-frame beta chains. Entries are consolidated by CDR3 protein sequence, retaining the most common genes and DNA. Counted in this sample were roughly 93,000 distinct CDR3 sequences; just over 50% of them appeared once. Roughly 26% of the sample goes to the ten largest clones. Sequencing used blood. These TCRs come from a woman aged 35 to 49 with Graves' hyperthyroidism.

The chain employs TRBV10-3 and TRBJ2-7; maybe TRBD1 (5 bases). CDR1 and CDR2 (germline): ENHRY, SYGVKD. The CDR3 contains 11 residues. Between the trimmed V and J ends, which lost 6 bases and 6 bases, there was a span of 9 bases. The chain's CDR3 is CAIRGPGEQYF. The CDR3 bases are TGTGCCATCAGGGGGCCGGGCGAGCAGTACTTC.

This clonotype turned up a few times. The rearrangement joins TRBV10-3 to TRBJ1-3; TRBD1 aligns across 9 bases. In germline, CDR1 is ENHRY, CDR2 SYGVKD. V was clipped by 6 bases and J by 0 bases; unmatched bases: 3. CDR3 length equals 15 residues. The CDR3 coding sequence is TGTGCCATCAGGCCGGGACAGGGCTCTGGAAACACCATATATTTT. This encodes CAIRPGQGSGNTIYF.

The chain combines TRBV15 with TRBJ1-1; TRBD1 might be the D (5 bases). Germline CDR1 reads LNHNV; CDR2 reads YYDKDF (reference sequence). The CDR3 has 13 amino acids. V was pared by 6 bases and J by 1 base, with 9 bases between. CDR3 protein: CATRGRANTEAFF. CDR3 DNA: TGTGCCACCAGGGGACGGGCGAACACTGAAGCTTTCTTT.

This clonotype was observed at least ten times. This chain connects TRBV2 to TRBJ1-1; a weak D match, TRBD1 (5 bases). Trimming took 8 bases from V and 3 from J, leaving 13 bases between them. The CDR3 loop spans 13 amino acids. Germline V lookup: CDR1 SNHLY, CDR2 FYNNEI. The CDR3 coding sequence is TGTGCCAGCGCAGGGAAAAGGGACACTGAAGCTTTCTTT. It is translated as CASAGKRDTEAFF.

The chain employs TRBV7-2 and TRBJ1-3, with 7 bases identical to TRBD1. Germline values: CDR1 SGHTA, CDR2 FQGNSA. The CDR3 is 14 amino acids. V trimming: 6 bases; J trimming: 2 bases; junction bases outside the gene matches: 4. The DNA of the CDR3 is TGTGCCAGCAGTTCGACAGGGACTGGAAACACCATATATTTT. This encodes CASSSTGTGNTIYF. Filled out from reference TRBV7-2 and TRBJ1-3, the complete variable domain reads GAGVSQSPSNKVTEKGKDVELRCDPISGHTALYWYRQSLGQGLEFLIYFQGNSAPDKSGLPSDRFSAERTGGSVSTLTIQRTQQEDSAVYLCASSSTGTGNTIYFGEGSWLTVV.

The chain joins TRBV29-1 to TRBJ2-2, with D possibly TRBD1 on 6 matching bases. Germline CDR1 and CDR2: SQVTM and ANQGSEA. V was clipped by 6 bases and J by 13 bases, with 21 bases between them. The CDR3 has 13 amino acids. CDR3 loop: CSVLGGNTRGLFF. CDR3 in DNA: TGCAGCGTCCTAGGGGGAAACACCAGGGGGCTGTTTTTT.

The CDR3 bases are TGTGCCATCAGGCCGGGACAGGGGAGGATAGCTTTCTTT. It encodes CAIRPGQGRIAFF. The V gene is TRBV10-3, the J gene TRBJ1-1; 10 bases fit TRBD1. V trimming: 6 bases; J trimming: 10 bases; junction bases outside the gene matches: 8. This CDR3 has 13 residues. CDR1 and CDR2 from the germline V gene are ENHRY and SYGVKD.

The chain combines TRBV27 with TRBJ2-2; tentatively, D is TRBD1 (5 bases). The CDR3 spans 18 residues. CDR1 is MNHEY, CDR2 SMNVEV, per germline (reference sequence). The germline V and J ends were trimmed by 6 bases and 1 base, with 21 bases remaining between them. Written as DNA, the CDR3 is TGTGCCAGCAGACACAAACTTACAGGCTTGCGGAACACCGGGGAGCTGTTTTTT. It yields the protein CASRHKLTGLRNTGELFF.

V is TRBV2 and J is TRBJ2-2; TRBD1 might be the D (6 bases). Germline values: CDR1 SNHLY, CDR2 FYNNEI. The CDR3 is 14 amino acids. Trimming removed 8 bases at V and 6 bases at J, with 16 bases between. The CDR3 protein is CASLTGAGAGELFF. The DNA for the CDR3 is TGTGCCAGCCTGACAGGCGCCGGGGCCGGGGAGCTGTTTTTT.

The chain recombines TRBV29-1 with TRBJ1-4; D remains unclear. Trimming shortened V by 8 bases and J by 8 bases, and 15 bases separated the two germline ends. The CDR3 length is 12 residues. Germline CDR1 reads SQVTM; CDR2 reads ANQGSEA. The DNA for the CDR3 is TGCAGCCAGGAGGGAGGTCGAGAAAAACTGTTTTTT. Its translation: CSQEGGREKLFF.

J is TRBJ1-6 and V is TRBV7-2; a weak D match, TRBD1 (5 bases). The CDR3 loop spans 15 amino acids. The V gene lost 5 bases and the J gene lost 7 bases, with 15 bases spanning the gap. Germline V gene lookup returns CDR1 SGHTA and CDR2 FQGNSA. In DNA, the CDR3 is TGTGCCAGCAGCCATTCCGGGACGGTGAATTCACCCCTCCACTTT. Its translation: CASSHSGTVNSPLHF.

This clonotype was seen once. The J gene is TRBJ1-5, the V gene TRBV11-2, with a tentative D call TRBD1 (6 bases). The germline CDR1 and CDR2 sequences are SGHAT and FQNNGV. V dropped 5 bases and J dropped 4 bases, with 12 bases sitting between them. This CDR3 has 14 amino acids. As DNA, the CDR3 is TGTGCCAGCAGCGCGGGGGGGCAAAATCAGCCCCAGCATTTT. Encoded protein: CASSAGGQNQPQHF.

The V and J genes are TRBV6-1 and TRBJ2-5; 7 bases are shared with TRBD1. The CDR3 consists of 17 residues. Losses at the gene ends were 6 bases for V and 5 bases for J; bases not matched to a gene: 18. Germline CDR1 is MNHNS and CDR2 is SASEGT. The CDR3 sequence is CASRGEGGRSTVETQYF. The CDR3 region has the DNA TGTGCCAGCAGAGGTGAAGGGGGCCGGTCGACTGTGGAGACCCAGTACTTC.

This clonotype was observed a few times. The gene calls are TRBV13 and TRBJ1-5; D ambiguous. This CDR3 region has 16 residues. V lost 1 base to trimming and J lost 2 bases, with 12 bases between them. Germline lookup yields CDR1 PRHDT and CDR2 FYEKMQ (reference sequence). CDR3 loop: CASSLDSSSGNQPQHF. The DNA for the CDR3 is TGTGCCAGCAGCTTAGACAGTAGCTCTGGCAATCAGCCCCAGCATTTT.

This clonotype appeared many times. J is TRBJ1-1 and V is TRBV9; D remains ambiguous. The V end was cut by 2 bases, the J end by 5 bases, with 10 bases between. Germline assignment: CDR1 SGDLS and CDR2 YYNGEE. This CDR3 comprises 13 residues. Here the CDR3 DNA reads TGTGCCAGCAGCGTCACTTTTGGGACTGAAGCTTTCTTT. It encodes CASSVTFGTEAFF. Full variable domain (missing parts from reference TRBV9 and TRBJ1-1): DSGVTQTPKHLITATGQRVTLRCSPRSGDLSVYWYQQSLDQGLQFLIQYYNGEERAKGNILERFSAQQFPDLHSELNLSSLELGDSALYFCASSVTFGTEAFFGQGTRLTVV.

This CDR3 is CSAAGGGPYEQYF. In nucleotides, the CDR3 is TGCAGCGCCGCGGGGGGAGGGCCCTACGAGCAGTACTTC. V is TRBV29-1 and J is TRBJ2-7; 8 bases fit TRBD2. The CDR3 spans 13 residues. Germline CDR1 reads SQVTM; CDR2 reads ANQGSEA. V was pared by 7 bases and J by 2 bases, with 7 bases of the junction left unmatched.